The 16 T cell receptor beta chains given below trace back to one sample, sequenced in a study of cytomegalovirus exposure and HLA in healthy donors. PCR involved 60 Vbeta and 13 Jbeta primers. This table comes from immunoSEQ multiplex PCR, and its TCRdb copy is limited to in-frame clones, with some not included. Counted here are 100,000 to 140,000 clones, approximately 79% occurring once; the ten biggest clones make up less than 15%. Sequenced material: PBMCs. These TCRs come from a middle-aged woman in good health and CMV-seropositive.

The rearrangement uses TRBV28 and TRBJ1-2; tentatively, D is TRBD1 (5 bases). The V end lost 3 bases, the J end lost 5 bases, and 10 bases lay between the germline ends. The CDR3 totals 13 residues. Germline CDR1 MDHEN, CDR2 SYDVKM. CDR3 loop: CASSLDIGYGYTF. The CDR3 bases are TGTGCCAGCAGTTTGGACATAGGTTATGGCTACACCTTC.

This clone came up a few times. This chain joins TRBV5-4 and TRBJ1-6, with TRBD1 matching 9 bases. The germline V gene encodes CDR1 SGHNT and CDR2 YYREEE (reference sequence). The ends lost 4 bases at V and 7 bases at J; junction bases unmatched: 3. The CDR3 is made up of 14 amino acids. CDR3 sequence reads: CASSRDRANSPLHF. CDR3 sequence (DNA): TGTGCCAGCAGCCGGGACAGGGCGAATTCACCCCTCCACTTT. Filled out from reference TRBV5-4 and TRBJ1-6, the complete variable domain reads ETGVTQSPTHLIKTRGQQVTLRCSSQSGHNTVSWYQQALGQGPQFIFQYYREEENGRGNFPPRFSGLQFPNYSSELNVNALELDDSALYLCASSRDRANSPLHFGNGTRLTVT.

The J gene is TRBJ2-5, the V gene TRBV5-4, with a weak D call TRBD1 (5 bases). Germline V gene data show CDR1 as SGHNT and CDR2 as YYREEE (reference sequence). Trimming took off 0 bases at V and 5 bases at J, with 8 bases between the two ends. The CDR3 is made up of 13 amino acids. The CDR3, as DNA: TGTGCCAGCAGCTTGGGTAGGGGCGAGACCCAGTACTTC. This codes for CASSLGRGETQYF. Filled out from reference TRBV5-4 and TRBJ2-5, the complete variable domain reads ETGVTQSPTHLIKTRGQQVTLRCSSQSGHNTVSWYQQALGQGPQFIFQYYREEENGRGNFPPRFSGLQFPNYSSELNVNALELDDSALYLCASSLGRGETQYFGPGTRLLVL.

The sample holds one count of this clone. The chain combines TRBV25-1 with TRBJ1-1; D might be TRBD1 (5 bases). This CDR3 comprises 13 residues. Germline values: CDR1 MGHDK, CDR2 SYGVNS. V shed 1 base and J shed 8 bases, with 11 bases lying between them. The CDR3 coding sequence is TGTGCCAGCAGTGAATCCGGGGGACGGGAAGCTTTCTTT. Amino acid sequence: CASSESGGREAFF.

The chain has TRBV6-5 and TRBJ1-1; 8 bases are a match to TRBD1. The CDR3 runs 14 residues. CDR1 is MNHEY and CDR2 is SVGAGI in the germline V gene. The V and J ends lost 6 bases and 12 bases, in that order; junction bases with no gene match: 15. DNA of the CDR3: TGTGCCAGCAGCCCCATGGCCCGGACAGGGATAACTTTCTTT. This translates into CASSPMARTGITFF.

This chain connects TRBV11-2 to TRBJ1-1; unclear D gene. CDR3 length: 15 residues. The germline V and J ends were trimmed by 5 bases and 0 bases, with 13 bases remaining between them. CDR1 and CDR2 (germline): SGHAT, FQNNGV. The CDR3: CASSPPGPLNTEAFF. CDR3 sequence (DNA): TGTGCCAGCAGCCCTCCGGGTCCTTTGAACACTGAAGCTTTCTTT.

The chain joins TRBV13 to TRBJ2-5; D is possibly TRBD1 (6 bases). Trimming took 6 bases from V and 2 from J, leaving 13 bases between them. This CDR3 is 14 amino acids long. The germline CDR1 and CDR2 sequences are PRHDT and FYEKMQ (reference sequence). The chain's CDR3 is CASRKQGAQETQYF. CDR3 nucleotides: TGTGCCAGCAGAAAACAGGGCGCTCAAGAGACCCAGTACTTC. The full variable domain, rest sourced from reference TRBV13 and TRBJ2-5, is AAGVIQSPRHLIKEKRETATLKCYPIPRHDTVYWYQQGPGQDPQFLISFYEKMQSDKGSIPDRFSAQQFSDYHSELNMSSLELGDSALYFCASRKQGAQETQYFGPGTRLLVL.

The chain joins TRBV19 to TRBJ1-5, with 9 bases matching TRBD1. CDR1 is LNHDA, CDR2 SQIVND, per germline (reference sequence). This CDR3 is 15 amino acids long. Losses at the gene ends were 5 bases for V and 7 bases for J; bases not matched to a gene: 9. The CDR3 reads CASSPRTGVNQPQHF. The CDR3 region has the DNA TGTGCCAGTAGTCCCCGGACAGGGGTAAACCAGCCCCAGCATTTT.

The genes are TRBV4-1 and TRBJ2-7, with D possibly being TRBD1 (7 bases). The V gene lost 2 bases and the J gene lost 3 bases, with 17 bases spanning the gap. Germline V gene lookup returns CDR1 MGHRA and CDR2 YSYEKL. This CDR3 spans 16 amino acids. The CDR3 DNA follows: TGCGCCAGCAGCCAATTGAGGCAGGGGGGCGTCTACGAGCAGTACTTC. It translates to CASSQLRQGGVYEQYF.

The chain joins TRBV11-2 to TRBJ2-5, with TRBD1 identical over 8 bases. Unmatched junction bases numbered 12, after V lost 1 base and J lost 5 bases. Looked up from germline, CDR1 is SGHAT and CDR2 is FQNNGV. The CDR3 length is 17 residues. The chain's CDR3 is CASSLGHGTGAEETQYF. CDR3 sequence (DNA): TGTGCCAGCAGCTTAGGGCATGGGACAGGTGCCGAGGAGACCCAGTACTTC.

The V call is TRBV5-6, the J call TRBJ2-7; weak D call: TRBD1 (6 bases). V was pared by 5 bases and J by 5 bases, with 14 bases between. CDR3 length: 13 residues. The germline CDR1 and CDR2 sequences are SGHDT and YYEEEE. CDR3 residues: CASREQGRNEQYF. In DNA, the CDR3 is TGTGCCAGCAGGGAACAGGGTCGAAACGAGCAGTACTTC.

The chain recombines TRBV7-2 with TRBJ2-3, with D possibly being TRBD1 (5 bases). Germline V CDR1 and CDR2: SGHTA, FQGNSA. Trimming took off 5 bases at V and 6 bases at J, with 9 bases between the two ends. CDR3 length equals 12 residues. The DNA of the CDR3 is TGTGCCAGCAGCCTCTACAGGGATACGCAGTATTTT. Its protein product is CASSLYRDTQYF.

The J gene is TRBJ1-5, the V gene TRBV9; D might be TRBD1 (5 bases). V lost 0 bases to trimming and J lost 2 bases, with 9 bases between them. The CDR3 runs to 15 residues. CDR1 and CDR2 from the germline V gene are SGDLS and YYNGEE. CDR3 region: CASSVGWGGNQPQHF. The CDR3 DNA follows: TGTGCCAGCAGCGTAGGTTGGGGGGGCAATCAGCCCCAGCATTTT. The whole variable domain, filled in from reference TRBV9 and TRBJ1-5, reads DSGVTQTPKHLITATGQRVTLRCSPRSGDLSVYWYQQSLDQGLQFLIQYYNGEERAKGNILERFSAQQFPDLHSELNLSSLELGDSALYFCASSVGWGGNQPQHFGDGTRLSIL.

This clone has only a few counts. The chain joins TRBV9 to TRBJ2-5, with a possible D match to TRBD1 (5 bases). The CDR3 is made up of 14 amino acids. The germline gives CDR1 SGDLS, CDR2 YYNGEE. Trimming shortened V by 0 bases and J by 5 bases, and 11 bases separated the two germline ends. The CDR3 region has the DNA TGTGCCAGCAGCGTAGGTGGACATATGGAGACCCAGTACTTC. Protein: CASSVGGHMETQYF.

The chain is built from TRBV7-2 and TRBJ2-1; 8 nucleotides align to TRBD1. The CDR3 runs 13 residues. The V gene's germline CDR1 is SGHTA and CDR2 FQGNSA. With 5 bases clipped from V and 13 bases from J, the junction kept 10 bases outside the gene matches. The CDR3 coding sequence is TGTGCCAGCAGCAAACGAGACAGGGGTAGCCAGTTCTTC. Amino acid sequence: CASSKRDRGSQFF.

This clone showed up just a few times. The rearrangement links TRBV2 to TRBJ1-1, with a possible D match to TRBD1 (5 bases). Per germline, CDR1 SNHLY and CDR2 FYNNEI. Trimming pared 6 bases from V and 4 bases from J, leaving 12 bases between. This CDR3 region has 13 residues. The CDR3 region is CASRSQGTTEAFF. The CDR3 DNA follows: TGTGCCAGCAGAAGTCAGGGAACCACTGAAGCTTTCTTT.